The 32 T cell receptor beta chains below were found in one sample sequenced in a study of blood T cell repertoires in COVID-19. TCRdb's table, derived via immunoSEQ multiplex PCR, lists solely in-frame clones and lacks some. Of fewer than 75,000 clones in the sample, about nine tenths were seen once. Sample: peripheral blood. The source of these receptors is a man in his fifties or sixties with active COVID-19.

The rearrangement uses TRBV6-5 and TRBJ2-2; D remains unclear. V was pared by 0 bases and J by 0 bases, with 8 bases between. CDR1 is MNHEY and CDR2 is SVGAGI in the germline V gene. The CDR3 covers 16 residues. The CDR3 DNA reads TGTGCCAGCAGTTACTCCGGCGGCACGAACACCGGGGAGCTGTTTTTT. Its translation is CASSYSGGTNTGELFF.

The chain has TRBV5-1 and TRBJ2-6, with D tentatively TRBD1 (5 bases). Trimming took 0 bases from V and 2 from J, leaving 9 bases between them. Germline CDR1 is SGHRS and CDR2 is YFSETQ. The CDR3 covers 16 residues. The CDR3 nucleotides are TGCGCCAGCAGCTTGGATGGCAGGGCTGGGGCCAACGTCCTGACTTTC. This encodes CASSLDGRAGANVLTF.

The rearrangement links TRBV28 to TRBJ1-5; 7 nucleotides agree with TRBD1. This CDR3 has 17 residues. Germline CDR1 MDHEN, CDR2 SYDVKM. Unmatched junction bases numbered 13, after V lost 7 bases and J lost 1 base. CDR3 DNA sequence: TGTGCCAGCATTCCCGGAGGAGGGGGCTCGAGCAATCAGCCCCAGCATTTT. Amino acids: CASIPGGGGSSNQPQHF.

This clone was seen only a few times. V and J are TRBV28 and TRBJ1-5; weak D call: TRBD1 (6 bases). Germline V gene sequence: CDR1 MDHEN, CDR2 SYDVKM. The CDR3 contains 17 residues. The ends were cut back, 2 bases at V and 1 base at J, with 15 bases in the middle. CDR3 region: CASSLPNRVRSNQPQHF. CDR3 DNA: TGTGCCAGCAGTTTACCCAACAGGGTACGGAGCAATCAGCCCCAGCATTTT.

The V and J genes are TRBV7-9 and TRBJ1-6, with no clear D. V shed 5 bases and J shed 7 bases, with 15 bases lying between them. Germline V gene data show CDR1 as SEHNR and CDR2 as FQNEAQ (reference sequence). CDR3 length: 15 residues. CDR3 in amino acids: CASSASYQLNSPLHF. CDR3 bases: TGTGCCAGCAGCGCTAGTTACCAGCTAAATTCACCCCTCCACTTT.

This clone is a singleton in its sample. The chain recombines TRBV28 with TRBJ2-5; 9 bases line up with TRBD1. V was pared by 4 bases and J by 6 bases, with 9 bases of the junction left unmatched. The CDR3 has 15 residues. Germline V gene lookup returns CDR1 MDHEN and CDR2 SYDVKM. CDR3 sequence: CASSYQGQGKKTQYF. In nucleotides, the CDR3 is TGTGCCAGCAGTTACCAGGGACAGGGTAAAAAGACCCAGTACTTC. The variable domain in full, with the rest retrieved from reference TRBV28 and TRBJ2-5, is DVKVTQSSRYLVKRTGEKVFLECVQDMDHENMFWYRQDPGLGLRLIYFSYDVKMKEKGDIPEGYSVSREKKERFSLILESASTNQTSMYLCASSYQGQGKKTQYFGPGTRLLVL.

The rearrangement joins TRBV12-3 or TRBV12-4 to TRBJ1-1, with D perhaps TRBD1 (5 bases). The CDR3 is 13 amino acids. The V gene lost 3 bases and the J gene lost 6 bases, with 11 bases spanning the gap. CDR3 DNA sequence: TGTGCCAGCAGTTTCGGGGGGATCGCTGAAGCTTTCTTT. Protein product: CASSFGGIAEAFF.

The CDR3 nucleotides read TGTGCCAGCAGCTCGGGGGATTCCTATAATTCACCCCTCCACTTT. Translated: CASSSGDSYNSPLHF. The rearrangement joins TRBV7-9 to TRBJ1-6; D perhaps matches TRBD1 (5 bases). This CDR3 contains 15 residues. Germline V gene lookup returns CDR1 SEHNR and CDR2 FQNEAQ (reference sequence). The V gene lost 4 bases and the J gene lost 1 base, with 8 bases spanning the gap. Full variable domain (outside the CDR3, taken from reference TRBV7-9 and TRBJ1-6): DTGVSQNPRHKITKRGQNVTFRCDPISEHNRLYWYRQTLGQGPEFLTYFQNEAQLEKSRLLSDRFSAERPKGSFSTLEIQRTEQGDSAMYLCASSSGDSYNSPLHFGNGTRLTVT.

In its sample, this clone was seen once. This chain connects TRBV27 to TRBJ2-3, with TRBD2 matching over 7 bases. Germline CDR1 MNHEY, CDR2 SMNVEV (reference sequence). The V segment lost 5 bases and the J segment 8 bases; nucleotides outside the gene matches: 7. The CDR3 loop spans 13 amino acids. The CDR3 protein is CASSPRTSTTQYF. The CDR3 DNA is TGTGCCAGCAGTCCGAGGACTAGTACTACGCAGTATTTT.

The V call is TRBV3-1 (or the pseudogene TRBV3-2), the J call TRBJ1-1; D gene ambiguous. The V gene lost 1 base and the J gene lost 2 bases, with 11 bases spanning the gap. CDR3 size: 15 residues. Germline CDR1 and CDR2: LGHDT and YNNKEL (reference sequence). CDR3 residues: CASSQALTGNTEAFF. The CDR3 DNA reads TGTGCCAGCAGCCAAGCCTTGACGGGTAACACTGAAGCTTTCTTT.

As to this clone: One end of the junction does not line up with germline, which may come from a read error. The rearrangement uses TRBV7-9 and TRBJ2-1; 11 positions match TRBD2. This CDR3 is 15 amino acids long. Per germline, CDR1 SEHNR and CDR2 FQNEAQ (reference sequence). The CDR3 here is CASRLAGGPYHEQFF. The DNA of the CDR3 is TGTGCCAGCAGATTAGCGGGAGGGCCGTATCATGAGCAGTTCTTC.

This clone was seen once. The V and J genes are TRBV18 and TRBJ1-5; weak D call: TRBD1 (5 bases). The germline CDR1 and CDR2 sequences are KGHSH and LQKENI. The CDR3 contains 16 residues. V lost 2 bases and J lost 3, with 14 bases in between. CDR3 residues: CASSPNQQGSNQPQHF. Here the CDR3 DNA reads TGTGCCAGCTCACCAAACCAGCAGGGCTCCAATCAGCCCCAGCATTTT.

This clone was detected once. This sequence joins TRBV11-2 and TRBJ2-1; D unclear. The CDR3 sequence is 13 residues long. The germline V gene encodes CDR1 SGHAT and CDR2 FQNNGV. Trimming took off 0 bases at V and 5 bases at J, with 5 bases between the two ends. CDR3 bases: TGTGCCAGCAGCTTAGAGGAGAACAATGAGCAGTTCTTC. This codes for CASSLEENNEQFF. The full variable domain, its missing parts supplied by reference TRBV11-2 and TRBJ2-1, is EAGVAQSPRYKIIEKRQSVAFWCNPISGHATLYWYQQILGQGPKLLIQFQNNGVVDDSQLPKDRFSAERLKGVDSTLKIQPAKLEDSAVYLCASSLEENNEQFFGPGTRLTVL.

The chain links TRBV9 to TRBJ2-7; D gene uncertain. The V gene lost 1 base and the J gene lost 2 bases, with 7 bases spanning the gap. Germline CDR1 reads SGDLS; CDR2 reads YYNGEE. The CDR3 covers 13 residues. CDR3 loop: CASSVHPAYEQYF. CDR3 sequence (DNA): TGTGCCAGCAGCGTACATCCAGCCTACGAGCAGTACTTC.

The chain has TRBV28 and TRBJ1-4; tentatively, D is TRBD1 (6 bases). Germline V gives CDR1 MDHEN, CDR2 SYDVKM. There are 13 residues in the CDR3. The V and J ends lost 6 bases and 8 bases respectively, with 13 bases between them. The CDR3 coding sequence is TGTGCCAGCAGCCTGGGGGCCCGGGAAAAACTGTTTTTT. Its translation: CASSLGAREKLFF.

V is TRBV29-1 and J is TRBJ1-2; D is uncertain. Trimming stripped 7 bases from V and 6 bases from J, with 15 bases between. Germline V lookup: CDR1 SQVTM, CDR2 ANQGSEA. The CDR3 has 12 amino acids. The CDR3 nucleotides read TGCAGCGGGGGTCTAGGCATTGATGGCTACACCTTC. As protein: CSGGLGIDGYTF.

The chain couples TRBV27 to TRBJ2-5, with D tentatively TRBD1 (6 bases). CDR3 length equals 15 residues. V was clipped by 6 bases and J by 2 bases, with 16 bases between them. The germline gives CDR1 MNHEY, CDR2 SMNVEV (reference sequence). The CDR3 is CASRIRTGNQETQYF. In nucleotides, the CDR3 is TGTGCCAGCAGAATTCGTACAGGGAATCAAGAGACCCAGTACTTC.

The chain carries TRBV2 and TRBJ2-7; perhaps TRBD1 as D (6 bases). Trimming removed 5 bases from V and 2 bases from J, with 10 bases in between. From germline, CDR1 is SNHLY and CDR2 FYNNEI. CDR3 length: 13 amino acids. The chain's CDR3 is CASSQGTPYEQYF. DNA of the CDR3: TGTGCCAGCAGTCAAGGGACACCCTACGAGCAGTACTTC.

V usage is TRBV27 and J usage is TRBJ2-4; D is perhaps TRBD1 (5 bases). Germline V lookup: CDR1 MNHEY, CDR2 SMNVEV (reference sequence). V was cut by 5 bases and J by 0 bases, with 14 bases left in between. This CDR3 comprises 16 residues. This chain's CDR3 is CASSTQGGLAKNIQYF. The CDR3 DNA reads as TGTGCCAGCAGTACCCAGGGTGGGCTAGCCAAAAACATTCAGTACTTC.

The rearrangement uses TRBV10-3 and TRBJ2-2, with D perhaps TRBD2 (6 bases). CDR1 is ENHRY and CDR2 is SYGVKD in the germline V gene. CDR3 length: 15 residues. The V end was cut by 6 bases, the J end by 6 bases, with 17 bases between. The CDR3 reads CAIRTSTVLAGELFF. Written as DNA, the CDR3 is TGTGCCATCAGGACTAGTACTGTGTTGGCCGGGGAGCTGTTTTTT.

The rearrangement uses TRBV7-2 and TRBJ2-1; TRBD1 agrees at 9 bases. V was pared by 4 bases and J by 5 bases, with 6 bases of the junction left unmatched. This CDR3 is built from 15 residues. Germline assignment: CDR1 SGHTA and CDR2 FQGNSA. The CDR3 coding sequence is TGTGCCAGCAGCTATACCGGGACAGGGAACAATGAGCAGTTCTTC. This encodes CASSYTGTGNNEQFF.

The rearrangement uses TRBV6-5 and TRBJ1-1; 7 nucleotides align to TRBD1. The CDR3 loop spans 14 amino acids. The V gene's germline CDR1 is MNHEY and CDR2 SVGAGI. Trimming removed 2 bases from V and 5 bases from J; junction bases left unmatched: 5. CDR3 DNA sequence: TGTGCCAGCAGTTACGAGGGGGCTCGGACTGAAGCTTTCTTT. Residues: CASSYEGARTEAFF.

Here the CDR3 reads CASSSDGGREQFF. The CDR3 bases are TGTGCCAGCAGCTCCGACGGGGGGCGGGAGCAGTTCTTC. The genes are TRBV11-3 and TRBJ2-1, with D maybe TRBD2 (7 bases). V was shortened by 4 bases and J by 10 bases, with 14 bases between the two germline ends. The germline V gene encodes CDR1 SGHNT and CDR2 YENEEA. The CDR3 is 13 amino acids.

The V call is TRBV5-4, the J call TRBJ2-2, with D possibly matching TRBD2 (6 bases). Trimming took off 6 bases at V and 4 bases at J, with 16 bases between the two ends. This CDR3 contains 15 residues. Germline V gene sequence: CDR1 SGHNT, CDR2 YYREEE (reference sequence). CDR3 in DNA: TGTGCCAGCACCAAGGAGGAGGGAGGCACCGGGGAGCTGTTTTTT. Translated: CASTKEEGGTGELFF.

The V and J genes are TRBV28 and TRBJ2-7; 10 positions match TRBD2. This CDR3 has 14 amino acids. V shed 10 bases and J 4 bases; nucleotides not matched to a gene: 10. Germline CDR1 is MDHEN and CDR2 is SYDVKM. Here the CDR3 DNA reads TGTGCCACCTCGAAAAGTAGCGGGAGGTACGAGCAGTACTTC. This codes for CATSKSSGRYEQYF. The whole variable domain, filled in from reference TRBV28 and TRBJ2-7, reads DVKVTQSSRYLVKRTGEKVFLECVQDMDHENMFWYRQDPGLGLRLIYFSYDVKMKEKGDIPEGYSVSREKKERFSLILESASTNQTSMYLCATSKSSGRYEQYFGPGTRLTVT.

In nucleotides, the CDR3 is TGTGCCAGCAGTGCCGGACAGGACAACCGCAATGAGCAGTTCTTC. Translated, it gives CASSAGQDNRNEQFF. This sequence joins TRBV5-4 and TRBJ2-1; 7 bases are a match to TRBD1. This CDR3 region has 15 residues. CDR1 and CDR2 (germline): SGHNT, YYREEE (reference sequence). V trimming: 5 bases; J trimming: 6 bases; junction bases outside the gene matches: 11.

CDR3 region: CASSLDSGGSNYGYTF. In DNA form, the CDR3 reads TGTGCCAGCAGCTTAGACAGTGGAGGATCCAACTATGGCTACACCTTC. This chain uses TRBV7-2 with TRBJ1-2; no clear D. This CDR3 is built from 16 residues. Germline V CDR1 and CDR2: SGHTA, FQGNSA. V gave up 1 base and J gave up 2 bases, with 14 bases separating them.

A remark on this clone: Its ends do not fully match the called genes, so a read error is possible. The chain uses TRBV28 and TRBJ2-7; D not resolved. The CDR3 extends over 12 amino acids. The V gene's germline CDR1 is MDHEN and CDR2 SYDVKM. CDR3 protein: CASRSNRGPPHF. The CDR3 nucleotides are TGTGCCAGCAGGTCGAACCGTGGCCCCCCGCACTTC.

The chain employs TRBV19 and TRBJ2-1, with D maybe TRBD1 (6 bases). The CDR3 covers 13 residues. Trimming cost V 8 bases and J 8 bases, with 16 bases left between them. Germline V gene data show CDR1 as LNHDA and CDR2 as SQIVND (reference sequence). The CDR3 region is CASSKGQSYEQFF. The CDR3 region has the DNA TGTGCCAGTTCTAAAGGACAGAGCTATGAGCAGTTCTTC.

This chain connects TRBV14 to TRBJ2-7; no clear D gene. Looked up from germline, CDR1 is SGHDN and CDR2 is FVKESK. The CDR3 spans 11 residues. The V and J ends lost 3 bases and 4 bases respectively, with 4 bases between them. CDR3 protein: CASSHAYEQYF. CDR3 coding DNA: TGTGCCAGCAGCCACGCGTACGAGCAGTACTTC.

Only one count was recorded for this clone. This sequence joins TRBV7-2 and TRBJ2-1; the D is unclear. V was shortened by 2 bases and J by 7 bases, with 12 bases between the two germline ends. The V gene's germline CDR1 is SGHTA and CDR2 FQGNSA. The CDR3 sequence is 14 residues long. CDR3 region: CASSLTPPRNEQFF. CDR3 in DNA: TGTGCCAGCAGCTTAACTCCCCCACGGAATGAGCAGTTCTTC.

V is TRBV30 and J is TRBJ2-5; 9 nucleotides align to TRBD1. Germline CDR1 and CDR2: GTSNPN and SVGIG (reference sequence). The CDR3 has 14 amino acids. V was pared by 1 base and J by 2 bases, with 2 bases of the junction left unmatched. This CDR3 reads CAWSGGQGQETQYF. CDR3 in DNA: TGTGCCTGGAGTGGGGGACAGGGACAAGAGACCCAGTACTTC.